The clone carrying this TCR beta chain has a count of ten or more. MiXCR was run by TCRdb on the RT-PCR reads, yielding one entry per CDR3 protein. The top ten clones hold 5% to 6.5% of a sample with roughly 880,000 distinct CDR3 sequences, roughly 18% of them seen once. The record originates from a study of patients and donors after allogeneic stem cell transplantation. CDR1 and CDR2 from the germline V gene are ENHRY and SYGVKD. The CDR3 length is 16 residues. V gave up 0 bases and J gave up 5 bases, with 14 bases separating them. This receptor was identified in a human donor who was either an allogeneic HSCT recipient or a stem cell or donor lymphocyte infusion donor (not recorded which). It is not recorded whose cells these are; they may come from a transplant donor. The sample was blood, either unsorted or a sorted T cell fraction (not recorded which). The chain carries TRBV10-3 and TRBJ1-5, with D perhaps TRBD1 (6 bases). CDR3 DNA sequence: TGTGCCATCAGTGAGTCAGGGGGTCGAACCTATCAGCCCCAGCATTTT. Amino acid sequence: CAISESGGRTYQPQHF.